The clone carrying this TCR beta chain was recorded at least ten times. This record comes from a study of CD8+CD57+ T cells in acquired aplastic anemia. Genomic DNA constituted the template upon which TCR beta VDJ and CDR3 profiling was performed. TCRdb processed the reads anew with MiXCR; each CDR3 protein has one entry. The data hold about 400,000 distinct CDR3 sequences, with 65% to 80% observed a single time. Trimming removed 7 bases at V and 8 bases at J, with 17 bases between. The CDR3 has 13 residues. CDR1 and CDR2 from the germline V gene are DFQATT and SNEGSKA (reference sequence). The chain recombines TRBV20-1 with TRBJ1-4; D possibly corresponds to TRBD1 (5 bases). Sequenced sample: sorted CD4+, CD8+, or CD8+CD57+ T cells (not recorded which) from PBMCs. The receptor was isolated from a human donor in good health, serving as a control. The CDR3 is CSGKRQTAEKLFF. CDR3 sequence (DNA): TGCAGTGGAAAAAGACAGACCGCCGAAAAACTGTTTTTT.